This T cell receptor beta chain was recorded in a study of CD8+CD57+ T cells in acquired aplastic anemia. For the study at large: Each DNA sample taken from sorted CD4+ and CD8+ cells came to around 2.9 ug on average.

As for this clonotype: Its antigen is currently unknown. An end of the junction differs from the germline gene, which may be a read error.

CDR3 size: 14 residues. Per germline, CDR1 LNHNV and CDR2 YYDKDF (reference sequence). Using genomic DNA as the template, TCR beta VDJ and CDR3 profiling was carried out. Each CDR3 protein gets one entry after TCRdb re-called the reads with MiXCR. The sample yields 400,000 to 450,000 distinct CDR3 sequences, approximately 70% seen once. Study-wide results and limits: Researchers report that around 31 CD8+ CDR3 sequences appeared in both patients and controls.

The sequenced material came from sorted CD4+, CD8+, or CD8+CD57+ T cells (not recorded which) from PBMCs. The rearrangement uses TRBV15 and TRBJ2-1; D not certain. The receptor was derived from a human donor in good health, serving as a control. As DNA, the CDR3 is TGTGCCACCAGCAGGGCTTGGGTGAACACTGAACCTTTCTTT. Protein: CATSRAWVNTEPFF.